Below, one TCR beta chain is given with its context. This entry is derived from a study of blood T cell repertoires in COVID-19. For the study at large: Researchers got acute and convalescent COVID-19 samples from the United States, Italy and Spain. Sources were T cells, B-cell-depleted T cells, or PBMCs; the material itself was cDNA or gDNA.

The authors' processing: Estimated nucleated cell counts came from reference gene primer amplification. Method: immunoSEQ multiplex PCR; TCRdb's copy keeps in-frame clones and lacks some. V and J calls and clone size are those listed in that table; D and trimming were worked out from the DNA. The sample yields 85,000 to 130,000 clones, approximately 88% seen once. The clonotype comes from a man in his sixties with acute or convalescent COVID-19. Sequenced input: peripheral blood.

CDR3 sequence (DNA): TGTGCCAGCAGTACCCGGGACAGGAGCCCAGATACGCAGTATTTT. This codes for CASSTRDRSPDTQYF. J is TRBJ2-3 and V is TRBV7-9; 8 bases are shared with TRBD1. Germline loops: CDR1 SEHNR, CDR2 FQNEAQ (reference sequence). V shed 6 bases and J 4 bases; nucleotides not matched to a gene: 9. This CDR3 contains 15 residues.